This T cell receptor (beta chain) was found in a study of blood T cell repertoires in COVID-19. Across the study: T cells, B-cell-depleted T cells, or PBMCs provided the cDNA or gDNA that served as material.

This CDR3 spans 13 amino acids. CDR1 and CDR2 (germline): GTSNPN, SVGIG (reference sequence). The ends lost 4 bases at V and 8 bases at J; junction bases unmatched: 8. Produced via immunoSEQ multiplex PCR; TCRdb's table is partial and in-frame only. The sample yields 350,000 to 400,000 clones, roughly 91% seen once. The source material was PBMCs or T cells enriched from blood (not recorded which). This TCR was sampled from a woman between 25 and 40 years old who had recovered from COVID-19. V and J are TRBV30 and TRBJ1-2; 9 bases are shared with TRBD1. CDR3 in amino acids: CAWTKQGAGGYTF. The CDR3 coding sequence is TGTGCCTGGACGAAACAGGGGGCGGGGGGCTACACCTTC.